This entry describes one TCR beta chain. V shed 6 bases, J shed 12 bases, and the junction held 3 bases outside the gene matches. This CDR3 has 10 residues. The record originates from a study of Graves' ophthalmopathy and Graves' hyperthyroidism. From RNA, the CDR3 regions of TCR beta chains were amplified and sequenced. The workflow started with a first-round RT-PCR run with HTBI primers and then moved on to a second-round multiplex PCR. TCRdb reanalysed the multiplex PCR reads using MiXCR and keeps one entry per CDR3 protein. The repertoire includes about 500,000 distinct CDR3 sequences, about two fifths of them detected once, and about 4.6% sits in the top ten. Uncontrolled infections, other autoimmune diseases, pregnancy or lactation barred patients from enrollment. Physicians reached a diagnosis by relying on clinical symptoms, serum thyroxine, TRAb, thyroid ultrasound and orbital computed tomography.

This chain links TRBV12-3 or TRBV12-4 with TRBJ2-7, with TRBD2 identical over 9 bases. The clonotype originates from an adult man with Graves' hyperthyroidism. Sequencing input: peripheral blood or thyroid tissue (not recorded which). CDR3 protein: CASRRGLAYF. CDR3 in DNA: TGTGCCAGCAGACGGGGACTAGCGTACTTC.